The present T cell receptor beta chain was sequenced within a study of PD-L1 blockade in urothelial cancer. Study-wide context: Males with urothelial cancer arising in the bladder constituted twenty-five of the 29 patients. Counts from blood samples showed a median of roughly 130,000 T cells. The researchers analyzed blood 3 weeks (second dose) and 6 weeks after treatment start.

Libraries were prepared by immunoSEQ multiplex PCR; TCRdb keeps only in-frame clonotypes and omits some of them. The profile covers fewer than 45,000 clones, with roughly four fifths appearing a single time and about 3.3% taken by the ten largest. Looked up from germline, CDR1 is SGHVS and CDR2 is FNYEAQ. The CDR3 contains 14 residues. The V segment lost 5 bases and the J segment 7 bases; nucleotides outside the gene matches: 8. The chain has TRBV7-6 and TRBJ1-2, with 9 bases identical to TRBD1. The specimen comprised PBMCs, sampled around atezolizumab (anti-PD-L1) treatment. The sequence was collected from a man in his 70s with urothelial cancer. CDR3 in DNA: TGTGCCAGCAGCCGAGAACAGGGGGCAGGTGGCTACACCTTC. Its translation is CASSREQGAGGYTF.